Below are 25 T cell receptor beta chains sequenced from a single sample in a study of T cells in localized non-small cell lung cancer (dated by TCRdb to 2020 to 2022). The receptor library was made with the immunoSEQ multiplex PCR assay. TCRdb mirrors the immuneACCESS table, restricted to in-frame sequences. Some clones are absent from its copies; in checked studies, under half trace to an unresolved V gene, and the reason for the others is unknown. The table for this sample lists about 31,000 clones; 90% to 95% of them were counted only once. The top ten hold around 0.77% of the sample. Sequences were derived from peripheral blood, sampled before any cancer treatment. These receptors all come from a woman aged 35 to 70 with stage I lung adenocarcinoma.

The chain combines TRBV5-6 with TRBJ1-5, with no clear D. Germline values: CDR1 SGHDT, CDR2 YYEEEE. V lost 2 bases to trimming and J lost 6 bases, with 15 bases between them. CDR3 length: 15 amino acids. The CDR3 DNA is TGTGCCAGCAGCTTCTGGGGTGATGTTGGTCAGCCCCAGCATTTT. Translating it yields CASSFWGDVGQPQHF.

The CDR3 sequence is CASSQGGGRQNYGYTF. CDR3 bases: TGCGCCAGCAGCCAAGGCGGGGGCAGGCAAAACTATGGCTACACCTTC. The chain employs TRBV4-1 and TRBJ1-2; maybe TRBD1 (6 bases). Trimming removed 1 base from V and 2 bases from J, with 14 bases in between. Germline V gives CDR1 MGHRA, CDR2 YSYEKL. The CDR3 runs to 16 residues.

This chain joins TRBV4-3 and TRBJ2-7, with unresolved D. The germline gives CDR1 LGHNA, CDR2 YSLEER. V lost 1 base and J lost 7, with 14 bases in between. The CDR3 is 14 residues long. The CDR3 sequence: CASSQVPGSGEQYF. CDR3 nucleotides: TGCGCCAGCAGCCAAGTTCCGGGTTCGGGTGAGCAGTACTTC.

J is TRBJ1-1 and V is TRBV10-3; D is possibly TRBD1 (6 bases). Trimming removed 7 bases at V and 4 bases at J, with 16 bases between. Germline CDR1 is ENHRY and CDR2 is SYGVKD. The CDR3 contains 14 residues. The CDR3 DNA follows: TGTGCCATCAAGGGGGTCAATGCGGGCACTGAAGCTTTCTTT. Translating gives CAIKGVNAGTEAFF.

In DNA, the CDR3 is TGCGCCAGCAGCTTTGGAGCAAGGTCTTCTGAAGCTTTCTTT. Amino acid sequence: CASSFGARSSEAFF. The V and J genes are TRBV5-1 and TRBJ1-1; no definite D call. The CDR3 is made up of 14 amino acids. Trimming pared 2 bases from V and 6 bases from J, leaving 14 bases between. The V gene's germline CDR1 is SGHRS and CDR2 YFSETQ. The full variable domain, in which reference TRBV5-1 and TRBJ1-1 provide the parts outside the CDR3, is KAGVTQTPRYLIKTRGQQVTLSCSPISGHRSVSWYQQTPGQGLQFLFEYFSETQRNKGNFPGRFSGRQFSNSRSEMNVSTLELGDSALYLCASSFGARSSEAFFGQGTRLTVV.

The chain carries TRBV5-4 and TRBJ2-7, with D perhaps matching TRBD1 (5 bases). Looked up from germline, CDR1 is SGHNT and CDR2 is YYREEE (reference sequence). V was clipped by 0 bases and J by 1 base, with 8 bases between them. CDR3 length equals 14 residues. The CDR3 loop reads CASSLGSGSYEQYF. CDR3 bases: TGTGCCAGCAGCTTGGGATCAGGGTCCTACGAGCAGTACTTC.

The rearrangement joins TRBV9 to TRBJ2-7, with 9 bases aligning to TRBD1. J gave up 0 bases and V 3 bases, and 1 base lay outside the gene matches. The CDR3 is made up of 14 amino acids. Germline CDR1 reads SGDLS; CDR2 reads YYNGEE. The CDR3 region is CASSGTGASYEQYF. The CDR3, as DNA: TGTGCCAGCAGCGGGACAGGGGCCTCCTACGAGCAGTACTTC.

The chain recombines TRBV19 with TRBJ1-3; TRBD1 aligns across 7 bases. From germline, CDR1 is LNHDA and CDR2 SQIVND (reference sequence). V shed 0 bases and J 11 bases; nucleotides not matched to a gene: 7. CDR3 length: 14 residues. CDR3 amino acids: CASSIDRDRKPIYF. The CDR3 coding sequence is TGTGCCAGTAGTATAGACCGGGACAGAAAACCCATATATTTT.

This sequence joins TRBV10-1 and TRBJ2-6; D is unresolved. CDR3 length: 16 amino acids. V lost 5 bases to trimming and J lost 5 bases, with 16 bases between them. Looked up from germline, CDR1 is WNHNN and CDR2 is SYGVQD (reference sequence). DNA for the CDR3: TGCGCCAGCAGTATCACGCAACAAAGTCGGGCCAACGTCCTGACTTTC. This encodes CASSITQQSRANVLTF.

The gene calls are TRBV5-1 and TRBJ2-1, with D possibly being TRBD2 (5 bases). CDR1 and CDR2 (germline): SGHRS, YFSETQ. Trimming stripped 0 bases from V and 4 bases from J, with 17 bases between. The CDR3 is 17 residues long. The CDR3 DNA reads TGCGCCAGCAGCTTGGCCGGTCACGGACTTTCTTACAATGAGCAGTTCTTC. Amino acids: CASSLAGHGLSYNEQFF.

The V and J genes are TRBV2 and TRBJ2-5, with D unclear. CDR3 size: 11 residues. Germline CDR1 reads SNHLY; CDR2 reads FYNNEI. Trimming took off 4 bases at V and 3 bases at J, with 3 bases between the two ends. The CDR3 bases are TGTGCCAGCAGTGTAGAAGAGACCCAGTACTTC. It codes for CASSVEETQYF.

The chain joins TRBV2 to TRBJ2-6, with TRBD1 as a possible D gene (5 bases). This CDR3 spans 16 amino acids. The germline gives CDR1 SNHLY, CDR2 FYNNEI. Trimming removed 5 bases from V and 0 bases from J, with 11 bases in between. The CDR3 DNA reads as TGTGCCAGCAGTAACCCAGGGAACTCTGGGGCCAACGTCCTGACTTTC. It is translated as CASSNPGNSGANVLTF. Looking up the rest from reference TRBV2 and TRBJ2-6 gives the full variable domain: EPEVTQTPSHQVTQMGQEVILRCVPISNHLYFYWYRQILGQKVEFLVSFYNNEISEKSEIFDDQFSVERPDGSNFTLKIRSTKLEDSAMYFCASSNPGNSGANVLTFGAGSRLTVL.

This chain uses TRBV15 with TRBJ2-1; TRBD2 agrees at 12 bases. Trimming cost V 0 bases and J 10 bases; bases outside gene matches: 7. The CDR3 covers 16 residues. Germline values: CDR1 LNHNV, CDR2 YYDKDF (reference sequence). The CDR3 here is CATSRELAGGPSEQFF. The CDR3 nucleotides are TGTGCCACCAGCAGAGAACTAGCGGGGGGCCCCTCGGAGCAGTTCTTC.

The J gene is TRBJ2-7, the V gene TRBV6-1, with D tentatively TRBD1 or TRBD2 (5 bases each). Trimming stripped 8 bases from V and 3 bases from J, with 17 bases between. CDR1 MNHNS and CDR2 SASEGT come from the germline V gene. This CDR3 contains 14 residues. CDR3 in DNA: TGTGCCAGCGGTTCCTCGAGGGGAAACTACGAGCAGTACTTC. Translating gives CASGSSRGNYEQYF.

J is TRBJ2-7 and V is TRBV10-3, with 12 bases lining up with TRBD2. This CDR3 region has 16 residues. Germline V gene sequence: CDR1 ENHRY, CDR2 SYGVKD. Trimming took 5 bases from V and 1 from J; bases not matched to a gene: 6. DNA for the CDR3: TGTGCCATCAGTTTCGGACTAGCGGGGTATTCCTACGAGCAGTACTTC. Protein sequence: CAISFGLAGYSYEQYF.

The chain uses TRBV5-1 and TRBJ1-5, with D unclear. V was clipped by 0 bases and J by 0 bases, with 1 base between them. The CDR3 runs 13 residues. Germline V gene lookup returns CDR1 SGHRS and CDR2 YFSETQ. The CDR3 DNA follows: TGCGCCAGCAGCTTGGATAGCAATCAGCCCCAGCATTTT. Its protein product is CASSLDSNQPQHF.

The rearrangement uses TRBV29-1 and TRBJ2-3, with TRBD2 matching 7 bases. This CDR3 spans 16 amino acids. Germline V gene data show CDR1 as SQVTM and CDR2 as ANQGSEA. The trim removed 6 bases at V and 4 bases at J, leaving 16 bases unmatched. DNA for the CDR3: TGCAGCGTCGAGGGTGACGGGCTAGCGGACGCAGATACGCAGTATTTT. The encoded protein is CSVEGDGLADADTQYF.

The V call is TRBV6-1, the J call TRBJ1-1; possibly TRBD1 for D (6 bases). This CDR3 has 15 amino acids. CDR1 and CDR2 (germline): MNHNS, SASEGT. V was clipped by 5 bases and J by 4 bases, with 17 bases between them. CDR3 loop: CASSKQGGGSTEAFF. The CDR3 bases are TGTGCCAGCAGTAAACAGGGAGGAGGTTCCACTGAAGCTTTCTTT.

V is TRBV7-9 and J is TRBJ2-3, with no clear D. The CDR3 consists of 17 residues. Trimming cost V 5 bases and J 6 bases, with 24 bases left between them. Germline V gene sequence: CDR1 SEHNR, CDR2 FQNEAQ (reference sequence). The CDR3: CASSPIRATISPDTQYF. CDR3 DNA: TGTGCCAGCAGCCCAATCCGGGCAACCATCTCGCCGGATACGCAGTATTTT.

The CDR3 here is CSVEGPSGGSYNEQFF. The DNA for the CDR3 is TGCAGCGTTGAAGGCCCGAGCGGGGGCTCCTACAATGAGCAGTTCTTC. The rearrangement joins TRBV29-1 to TRBJ2-1; 8 positions agree with TRBD2. Germline assignment: CDR1 SQVTM and CDR2 ANQGSEA. J was trimmed by 0 bases and V by 1 base; bases with no gene match: 5. The CDR3 contains 16 residues.

J is TRBJ1-5 and V is TRBV7-6; no definite D call. CDR3 size: 13 residues. Germline V gene data show CDR1 as SGHVS and CDR2 as FNYEAQ. V lost 3 bases to trimming and J lost 4 bases, with 7 bases between them. The CDR3 protein is CASSFTANQPQHF. The CDR3 DNA follows: TGTGCCAGCAGCTTTACAGCGAATCAGCCCCAGCATTTT.

This clone appeared a few times. The V and J genes are TRBV5-6 and TRBJ2-1, with TRBD2 identical over 10 bases. V was pared by 2 bases and J by 6 bases, with 11 bases of the junction left unmatched. The CDR3 is 17 amino acids. Germline V lookup: CDR1 SGHDT, CDR2 YYEEEE. The CDR3 DNA sequence: TGTGCCAGCAGCTTCGGGTCCGGGACTAGCGTTGGCAATGAGCAGTTCTTC. Amino acid sequence: CASSFGSGTSVGNEQFF.

The chain has TRBV28 and TRBJ2-6; maybe TRBD2 (5 bases). Germline CDR1 and CDR2: MDHEN and SYDVKM. Trimming took off 2 bases at V and 4 bases at J, with 9 bases between the two ends. The CDR3 has 15 residues. The CDR3 sequence: CASSLEGTGANVLTF. As DNA, the CDR3 is TGTGCCAGCAGTTTAGAGGGTACCGGGGCCAACGTCCTGACTTTC.

V and J are TRBV28 and TRBJ1-4; D is perhaps TRBD1 (6 bases). The germline V gene has CDR1 MDHEN and CDR2 SYDVKM. The CDR3 loop spans 15 amino acids. V was shortened by 2 bases and J by 6 bases, with 13 bases between the two germline ends. In DNA, the CDR3 is TGTGCCAGCAGTTTACCCAGGGGAAGATATGAAAAACTGTTTTTT. The encoded protein is CASSLPRGRYEKLFF.

The rearrangement uses TRBV4-2 and TRBJ2-2; 8 bases map to TRBD2. V lost 1 base to trimming and J lost 5 bases; unmatched junction nucleotides: 3. From germline, CDR1 is LGHNA and CDR2 YNFKEQ. The CDR3 is 15 amino acids. This CDR3 is CASSQGTSQTGELFF. The CDR3 DNA is TGTGCCAGCAGCCAAGGGACTAGCCAAACCGGGGAGCTGTTTTTT.